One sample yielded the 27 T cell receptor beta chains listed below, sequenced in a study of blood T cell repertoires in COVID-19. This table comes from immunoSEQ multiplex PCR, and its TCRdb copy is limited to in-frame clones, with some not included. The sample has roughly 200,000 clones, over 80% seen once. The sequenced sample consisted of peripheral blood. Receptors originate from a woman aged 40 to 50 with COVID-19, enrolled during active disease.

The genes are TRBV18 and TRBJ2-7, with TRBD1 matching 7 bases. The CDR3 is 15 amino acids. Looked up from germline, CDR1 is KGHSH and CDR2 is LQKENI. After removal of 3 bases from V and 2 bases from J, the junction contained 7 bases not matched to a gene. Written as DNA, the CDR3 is TGTGCCAGCTCACCTGGGACAGTATTCACCTACGAGCAGTACTTC. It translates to CASSPGTVFTYEQYF.

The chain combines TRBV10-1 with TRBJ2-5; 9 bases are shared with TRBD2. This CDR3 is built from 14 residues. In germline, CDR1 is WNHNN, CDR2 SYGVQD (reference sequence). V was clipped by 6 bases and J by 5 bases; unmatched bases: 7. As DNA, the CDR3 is TGCGCCAGCAGCCTTAGCGGGAGACGGGAGACCCAGTACTTC. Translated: CASSLSGRRETQYF.

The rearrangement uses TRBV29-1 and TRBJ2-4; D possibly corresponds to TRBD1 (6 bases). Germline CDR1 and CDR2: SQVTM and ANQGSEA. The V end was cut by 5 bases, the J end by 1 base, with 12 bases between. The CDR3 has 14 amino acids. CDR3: CSVFDTGAKNIQYF. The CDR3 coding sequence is TGCAGCGTTTTTGACACAGGGGCCAAAAACATTCAGTACTTC.

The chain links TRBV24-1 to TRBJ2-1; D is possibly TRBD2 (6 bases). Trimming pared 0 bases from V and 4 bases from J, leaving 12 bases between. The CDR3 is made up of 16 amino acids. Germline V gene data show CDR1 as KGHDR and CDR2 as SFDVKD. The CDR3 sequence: CATSDLPSGPYNEQFF. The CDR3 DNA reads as TGTGCCACCAGTGATTTGCCCAGCGGGCCTTACAATGAGCAGTTCTTC.

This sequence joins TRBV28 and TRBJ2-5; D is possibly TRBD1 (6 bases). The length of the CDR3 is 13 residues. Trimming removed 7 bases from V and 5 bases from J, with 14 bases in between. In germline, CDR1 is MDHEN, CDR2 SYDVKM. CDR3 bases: TGTGCCAGCAATGGGGGCTGGGGGGAGACCCAGTACTTC. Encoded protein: CASNGGWGETQYF.

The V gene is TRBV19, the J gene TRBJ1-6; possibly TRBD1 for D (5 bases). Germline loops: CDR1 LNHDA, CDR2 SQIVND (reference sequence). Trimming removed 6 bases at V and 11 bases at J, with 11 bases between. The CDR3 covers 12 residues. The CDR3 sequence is CASSYQGTPLHF. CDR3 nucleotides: TGTGCCAGTAGCTACCAGGGTACACCCCTCCACTTT.

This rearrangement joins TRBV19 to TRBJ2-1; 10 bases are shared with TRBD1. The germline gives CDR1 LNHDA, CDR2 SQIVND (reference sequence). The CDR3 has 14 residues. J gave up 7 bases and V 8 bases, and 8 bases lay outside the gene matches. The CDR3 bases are TGTGCCAGTTCTGTCCGGGACAGGGGTAATGAGCAGTTCTTC. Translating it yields CASSVRDRGNEQFF.

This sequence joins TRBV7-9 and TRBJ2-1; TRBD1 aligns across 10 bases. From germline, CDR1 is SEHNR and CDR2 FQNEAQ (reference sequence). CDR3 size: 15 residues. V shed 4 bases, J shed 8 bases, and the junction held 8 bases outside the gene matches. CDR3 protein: CASSSRRQGADEQFF. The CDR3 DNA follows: TGTGCCAGCAGCTCGAGACGACAGGGGGCCGATGAGCAGTTCTTC.

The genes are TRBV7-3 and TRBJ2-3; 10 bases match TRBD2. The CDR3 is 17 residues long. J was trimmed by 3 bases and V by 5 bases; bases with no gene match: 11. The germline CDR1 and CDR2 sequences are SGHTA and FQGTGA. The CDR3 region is CASSLQGTSVLTDTQYF. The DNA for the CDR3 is TGTGCCAGCAGCCTACAGGGGACTAGCGTTTTGACAGATACGCAGTATTTT.

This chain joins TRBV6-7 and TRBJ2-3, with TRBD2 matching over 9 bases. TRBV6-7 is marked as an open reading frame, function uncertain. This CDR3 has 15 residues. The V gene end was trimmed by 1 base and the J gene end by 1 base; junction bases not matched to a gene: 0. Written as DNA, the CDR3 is TGTGCCAGCAGTTACTGGACTAGCGGCACAGATACGCAGTATTTT. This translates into CASSYWTSGTDTQYF.

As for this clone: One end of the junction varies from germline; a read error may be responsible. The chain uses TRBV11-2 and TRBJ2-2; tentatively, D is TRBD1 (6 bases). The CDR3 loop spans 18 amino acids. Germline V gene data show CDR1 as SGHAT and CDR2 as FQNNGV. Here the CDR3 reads CASILTLRGRGDTGELFF. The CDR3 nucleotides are TGTGCCAGCATCTTAACCCTTCGTGGCAGGGGCGACACCGGGGAGCTGTTTTTT.

CDR3 amino acids: CASSYAAGGQETQYF. The DNA for the CDR3 is TGTGCCAGCAGTTACGCGGCAGGGGGCCAAGAGACCCAGTACTTC. This chain connects TRBV6-6 to TRBJ2-5, with 7 bases lining up with TRBD1. J was trimmed by 1 base and V by 2 bases; bases with no gene match: 4. CDR1 and CDR2 from the germline V gene are MNHNY and SVGAGI (reference sequence). This CDR3 contains 15 residues.

The CDR3 region is CASSRDTGRGSNYGYTF. The CDR3 DNA reads as TGTGCCAGCAGTCGGGACACTGGCCGGGGAAGTAACTATGGCTACACCTTC. This chain uses TRBV14 with TRBJ1-2, with D possibly TRBD1 on 6 matching bases. The CDR3 contains 17 residues. Trimming took 6 bases from V and 1 from J, leaving 21 bases between them. Germline CDR1 is SGHDN and CDR2 is FVKESK.

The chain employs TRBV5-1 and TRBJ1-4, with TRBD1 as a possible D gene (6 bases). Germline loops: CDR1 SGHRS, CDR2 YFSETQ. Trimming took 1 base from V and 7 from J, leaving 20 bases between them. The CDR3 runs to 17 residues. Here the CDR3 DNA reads TGCGCCAGCAGCTTGAGAGGACTAACGAGGGGGGGTGAAAAACTGTTTTTT. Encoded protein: CASSLRGLTRGGEKLFF.

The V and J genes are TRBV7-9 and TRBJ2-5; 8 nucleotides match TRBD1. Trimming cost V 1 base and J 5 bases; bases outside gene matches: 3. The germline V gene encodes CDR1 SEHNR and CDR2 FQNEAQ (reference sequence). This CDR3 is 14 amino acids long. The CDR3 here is CASSLDYRGETQYF. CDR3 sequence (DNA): TGTGCCAGCAGCTTAGATTACAGGGGGGAGACCCAGTACTTC.

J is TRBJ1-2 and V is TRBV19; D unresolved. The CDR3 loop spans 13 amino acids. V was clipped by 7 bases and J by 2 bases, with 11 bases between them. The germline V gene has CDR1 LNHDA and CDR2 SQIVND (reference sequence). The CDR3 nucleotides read TGTGCCAGTATTCTAGATCGGAACTATGGCTACACCTTC. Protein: CASILDRNYGYTF.

CDR3 sequence: CASKTVGGLAGGPGGNEQFF. For the CDR3, the DNA is TGTGCCAGTAAAACAGTCGGGGGACTCGCGGGCGGGCCGGGGGGAAATGAGCAGTTCTTC. This chain links TRBV19 with TRBJ2-1; 7 nucleotides align to TRBD2. Germline V gives CDR1 LNHDA, CDR2 SQIVND (reference sequence). CDR3 length equals 20 residues. V shed 7 bases, J shed 7 bases, and the junction held 28 bases outside the gene matches.

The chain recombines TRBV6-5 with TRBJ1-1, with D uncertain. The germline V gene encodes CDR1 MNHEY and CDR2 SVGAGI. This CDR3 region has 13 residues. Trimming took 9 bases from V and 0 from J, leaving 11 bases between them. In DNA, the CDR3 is TGTGCCAGTTCCGTCTTTATGAACACTGAAGCTTTCTTT. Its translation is CASSVFMNTEAFF.

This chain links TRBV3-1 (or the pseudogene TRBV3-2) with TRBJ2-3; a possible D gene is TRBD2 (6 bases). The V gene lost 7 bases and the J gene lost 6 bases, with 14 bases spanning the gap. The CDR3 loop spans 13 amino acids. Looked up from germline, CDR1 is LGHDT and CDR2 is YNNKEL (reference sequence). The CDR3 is CASTLIAGDTQYF. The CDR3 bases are TGTGCCAGCACCCTCATCGCGGGGGATACGCAGTATTTT.

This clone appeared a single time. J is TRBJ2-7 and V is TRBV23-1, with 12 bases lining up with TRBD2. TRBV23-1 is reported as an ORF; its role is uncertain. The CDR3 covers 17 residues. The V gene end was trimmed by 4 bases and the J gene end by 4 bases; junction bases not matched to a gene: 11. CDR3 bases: TGCGCCAGCAGTCCCGGGCTAGCGGGAGGGGGGACTTACGAGCAGTACTTC. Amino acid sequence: CASSPGLAGGGTYEQYF.

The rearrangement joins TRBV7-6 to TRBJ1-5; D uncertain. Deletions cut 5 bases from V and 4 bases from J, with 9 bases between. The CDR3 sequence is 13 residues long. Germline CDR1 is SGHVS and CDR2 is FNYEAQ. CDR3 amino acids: CASSPAGNQPQHF. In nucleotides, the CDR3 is TGTGCCAGCAGCCCCGCGGGGAATCAGCCCCAGCATTTT. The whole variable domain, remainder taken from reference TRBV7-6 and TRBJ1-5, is GAGVSQSPRYKVTKRGQDVALRCDPISGHVSLYWYRQALGQGPEFLTYFNYEAQQDKSGLPNDRFSAERPEGSISTLTIQRTEQRDSAMYRCASSPAGNQPQHFGDGTRLSIL.

The CDR3 spells CASSQGELDEQFF. In nucleotides, the CDR3 is TGCGCCAGCAGCCAAGGTGAGCTAGATGAGCAGTTCTTC. The chain links TRBV4-1 to TRBJ2-1; unclear D gene. This CDR3 comprises 13 residues. V was pared by 1 base and J by 8 bases, with 9 bases between. Germline V gene lookup returns CDR1 MGHRA and CDR2 YSYEKL.

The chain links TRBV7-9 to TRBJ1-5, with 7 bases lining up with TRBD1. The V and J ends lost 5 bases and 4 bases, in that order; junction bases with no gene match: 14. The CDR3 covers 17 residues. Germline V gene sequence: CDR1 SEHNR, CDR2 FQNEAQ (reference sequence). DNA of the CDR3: TGTGCCAGCAGCCTTTACAGGTCCCGGGACAGAAATCAGCCCCAGCATTTT. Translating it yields CASSLYRSRDRNQPQHF.

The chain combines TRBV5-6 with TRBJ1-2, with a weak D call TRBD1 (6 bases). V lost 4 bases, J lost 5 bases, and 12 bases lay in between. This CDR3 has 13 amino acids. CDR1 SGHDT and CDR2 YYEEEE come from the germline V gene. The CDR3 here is CASSTDRTYGYTF. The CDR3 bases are TGTGCCAGCAGCACCGACAGGACTTATGGCTACACCTTC.

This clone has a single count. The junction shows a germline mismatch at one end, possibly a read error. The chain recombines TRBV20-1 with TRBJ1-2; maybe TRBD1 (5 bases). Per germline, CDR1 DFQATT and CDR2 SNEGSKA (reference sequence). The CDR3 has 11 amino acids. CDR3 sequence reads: CSATPGGWGRF. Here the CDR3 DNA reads TGCAGTGCTACCCCCGGGGGTTGGGGGAGGTTC.

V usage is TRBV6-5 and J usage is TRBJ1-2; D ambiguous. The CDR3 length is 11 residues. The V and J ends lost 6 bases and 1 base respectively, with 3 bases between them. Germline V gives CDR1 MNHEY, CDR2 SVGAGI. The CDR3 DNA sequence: TGTGCCAGCAGCAGTAACTATGGCTACACCTTC. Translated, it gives CASSSNYGYTF.

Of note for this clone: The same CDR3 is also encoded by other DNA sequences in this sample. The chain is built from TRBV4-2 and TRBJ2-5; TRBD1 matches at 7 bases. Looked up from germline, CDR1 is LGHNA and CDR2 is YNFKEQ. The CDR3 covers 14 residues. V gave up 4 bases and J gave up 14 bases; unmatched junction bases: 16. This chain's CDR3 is CASSPPSGQTYQYF. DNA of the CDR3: TGTGCCAGCAGCCCACCATCGGGACAGACCTACCAATACTTC.